This T cell receptor (beta chain) was captured by sequencing in a study of blood T cells in healthy people across ages. There are a few counts of this clonotype. Antigen: not known. Aged roughly 6 to 90, donors were systemically healthy Caucasians from Russia. With a J-beta primer mix and a sample-barcoded 5' primer, a second PCR ran about 7 to 12 cycles. Sequencing yielded, for each sample, at least 3 million paired-end reads carrying CDR3. TCRdb independently ran MiXCR on the 5' RACE reads; one entry per CDR3 protein. The data show about 1.5 million distinct CDR3 sequences, roughly 43% seen once. Findings and caveats of the study: It was the long-lived donors that had more naive CD4+ cells and higher diversity than aged donors.

V lost 5 bases and J 0 bases, leaving 15 bases between the germline ends. Germline assignment: CDR1 PRHDT and CDR2 FYEKMQ (reference sequence). This CDR3 has 16 residues. This chain joins TRBV13 and TRBJ2-3; D may be TRBD2 (5 bases). The receptor was isolated from a young woman in good health. Sequencing was done on a sample of blood. CDR3 bases: TGTGCCAGCAGCCCCGGAGGCTATTCTAGCACAGATACGCAGTATTTT. Residues: CASSPGGYSSTDTQYF.